A single T cell receptor (beta chain) is shown here with its context. Its antigen is still unknown. No base qualities exist here, and no much larger clone lies one base off it. Unmatched junction bases come to 2, with V trimmed by 0 bases and J by 4 bases. The CDR3 measures 16 amino acids from cysteine to phenylalanine. The retained sequence is limited to the CDR3, 48 bases, with the frame set at the first base. According to the germline V gene, CDR1 reads SGHTA and CDR2 reads FQGNSA. This entry belongs to a study of shared clonotypes between healthy human individuals (dated by TCRdb to between 2020 and 2021). For the study in its entirety: A couple of women and three men aged 18 to 49 years were included in the cohort. To increase sequencing depth and limit assay-specific biases, different laboratories used diverse techniques to prepare libraries and sequence TCR repertoires. Leukapheresis yielded between about 0.94 and 9.5 billion PBMCs per donor. To estimate repertoire size and how much clonotypes are shared between individuals, the study performed deep sequencing of blood TCR repertoires from 4 to 6 healthy adults. For each donor, CD4 naive and CD4 memory were each run on three plates, CD8 naive on two plates, and CD8 memory on one plate. The paper's findings and limits, for the study overall: Naive subsets generally had larger estimated clonotype richness than memory subsets did. Based on pairwise subsampling, the degree of clonotype sharing among donors was expected to be affected by sequencing depth. Compared with non-shared clonotypes, the clonotypes found in all four sorted-subset donors had higher generation probabilities. Roughly 5% of naive CD4, roughly 3.6% of naive CD8, roughly 2.4% of memory CD4, and about 0.4% of memory CD8 clonotypes were shared across several donors. Because the study included a small number of donors, the genetic and exposure-history diversity represented was limited. Rarefaction of sorted-subset datasets indicated incomplete sequencing despite the large sequencing depth. Sampling was restricted to blood, and TCR repertoires in tissues likely differ from the TCR repertoires found in blood.

Healthy HIV-negative adults with no recently reported acute infections or vaccinations were included as donors. Only Caucasian adults living in Nashville, Tennessee, USA were represented among the donors. Magnetic negative selection was used to enrich CD4+ T cells, after which naive cells were positively selected on CD45RA and the negative fraction became the memory subset. Blood was collected by leukapheresis, and PBMCs were isolated by Ficoll-Histopaque density gradient centrifugation and then cryopreserved in liquid nitrogen vapor phase. Analytical flow cytometry was used to check the purity and quantity of each magnetically sorted T cell population. Genomic DNA was isolated from each sorted fraction and quantified by UV absorbance on a Nanodrop 2000c. Using the deep immunoSEQ assay, TCR CDR3 regions were amplified from genomic DNA by multiplex PCR. For each cell subset, the extracted genomic DNA was distributed evenly across all wells of several immunoSEQ 96-well plates, and each plate served as one replicate. For sorted subsets, each replicate PCR was loaded with 150 to 250 ng genomic DNA, equivalent to 32,000 or so T cell genomes. The purified libraries were quantified using a Qubit 3.0 fluorometer, sized with a Bioanalyzer 2100, and then quantified again using the KAPA Library Quantification kit. A separate single-read 150-cycle Illumina NextSeq 550 flow cell was used to sequence each immunoSEQ 96-well plate. Regarding the original processing steps: Because only junctional sequences without quality scores were contained in the immunoSEQ output, filtering matching that applied to full-length reads could not be performed. To assign V/J genes and CDR3, sequences were annotated using PyIR, a Python wrapper for IgBLAST v1.9, with IMGT germline references. Reads were removed for weak V/J assignments (E-value above 1e-6), missing CDR3, stop codons, out-of-frame junctions, or ambiguous translated residues. V3J clonotypes were defined as sequences sharing an identical inferred V gene, J gene, and CDR3 amino acid sequence. Percentage overlap between repertoires was computed as shared unique clonotypes divided by the size of the smaller repertoire. Richness of each repertoire was evaluated using RTK rarefaction, the Chao1 estimator, and Recon v2.1 estimates of unobserved clonotypes. For all TCRbeta clonotypes obtained by the gDNA method from a handful of donors, generation probabilities were computed with OLGA. TCRdb carries this immuneACCESS record with in-frame sequences only. Its versions omit some clonotypes, under half of them owing to an unresolved V gene in the studies checked, with the rest unexplained. The D gene and trimming were derived from the DNA, and the V and J assignments and clone size from that table. The sample profile shows over a million clones; 75% to 85% of them were found once. The ten top clones hold under 0.6% of the sample.

Specimen: memory CD4+ T cells from PBMCs. The intended sense of this specimen's cell subset or site label: CD45RA-negative fraction. The V and J segments used are TRBV7-2 and TRBJ2-2; 10 nucleotides in the junction match TRBD1. This receptor was taken from a man aged 18 to 35 in good health. Some clones in this sample may be carry-over from other donors' samples. The CDR3 region: CASSLAGTGVTGELFF. The base sequence is TGTGCCAGCAGCTTAGCCGGGACAGGGGTCACCGGGGAGCTGTTTTTT.